Below, 25 T cell receptor beta chains from the same sample are listed, as sequenced in a study of a mutant IDH1 vaccine in newly diagnosed glioma. Time point of the sample: week 23, last vaccination. Every single dose of the vaccine, 300 ug of mutant IDH1 20-mer peptide, came with topical imiquimod. Which antigens these TCRs recognize remains unknown. Measured with immunoSEQ multiplex PCR; TCRdb has only the in-frame clones, and not every one. The sample contains approximately 57,000 clones, approximately 78% of which appear only once. Sequences were derived from PBMCs, sampled from a glioma patient whose treatment included an IDH1 peptide vaccine. The receptors were sampled from a woman aged 40-49 years with glioma. Some clones in this sample may be carry-over from other donors' samples.

The chain combines TRBV5-5 with TRBJ2-4; D is perhaps TRBD2 (5 bases). Germline V gives CDR1 SGHKS, CDR2 YYEKEE (reference sequence). This CDR3 region has 16 residues. V lost 0 bases, J lost 0 bases, and 10 bases lay in between. CDR3 in amino acids: CASSLGGDPAKNIQYF. The DNA for the CDR3 is TGTGCCAGCAGCTTGGGGGGAGATCCAGCCAAAAACATTCAGTACTTC.

Details on this clone: Other DNA variants within this sample encode the same CDR3. This chain connects TRBV7-6 to TRBJ1-1; TRBD1 aligns across 8 bases. The germline CDR1 and CDR2 sequences are SGHVS and FNYEAQ. The CDR3 is 13 residues long. Trimming cost V 4 bases and J 4 bases; bases outside gene matches: 2. The CDR3 DNA is TGTGCCAGCAGCTCCGGGACAGGCACTGAAGCTTTCTTT. The encoded protein is CASSSGTGTEAFF.

The chain employs TRBV18 and TRBJ1-3; TRBD1 matches at 9 bases. The CDR3 has 17 residues. Unmatched junction bases numbered 8, after V lost 5 bases and J lost 0 bases. CDR1 and CDR2 from the germline V gene are KGHSH and LQKENI. The CDR3 reads CASSIGQGLSSGNTIYF. The CDR3 nucleotides are TGTGCCAGCTCAATTGGACAGGGGCTCAGCTCTGGAAACACCATATATTTT.

The rearrangement uses TRBV6-1 and TRBJ1-2; 7 nucleotides match TRBD1. Trimming removed 4 bases from V and 4 bases from J; junction bases left unmatched: 6. This CDR3 comprises 14 residues. Germline loops: CDR1 MNHNS, CDR2 SASEGT. The CDR3 DNA follows: TGTGCCAGCAGTGTACCGGGACAGAGCTATGGCTACACCTTC. Protein: CASSVPGQSYGYTF.

This chain joins TRBV9 and TRBJ1-6; no reliable D call. The ends were cut back, 3 bases at V and 5 bases at J, with 12 bases in the middle. CDR3 length: 15 amino acids. CDR1 and CDR2 from the germline V gene are SGDLS and YYNGEE. CDR3 loop: CASSERTGNNSPLHF. Written as DNA, the CDR3 is TGTGCCAGCAGCGAACGGACGGGGAATAATTCACCCCTCCACTTT.

J is TRBJ1-2 and V is TRBV7-8; 7 bases are a match to TRBD1. The CDR3 runs to 15 residues. V was pared by 1 base and J by 5 bases, with 7 bases of the junction left unmatched. Germline CDR1 is SGHVS and CDR2 is FQNEAQ. CDR3 sequence: CASSLGQGLGYGYTF. CDR3 in DNA: TGTGCCAGCAGCTTAGGACAGGGCCTAGGGTATGGCTACACCTTC.

This rearrangement joins TRBV6-1 to TRBJ1-2; D is possibly TRBD1 (5 bases). The CDR3 has 13 residues. The germline gives CDR1 MNHNS, CDR2 SASEGT. V was pared by 7 bases and J by 5 bases, with 14 bases between. DNA of the CDR3: TGTGCCAGCACCGAAAGAGGGGAATATGGCTACACCTTC. Translated: CASTERGEYGYTF.

The chain joins TRBV11-2 to TRBJ1-1; 9 nucleotides match TRBD1. Germline V gives CDR1 SGHAT, CDR2 FQNNGV. The CDR3 runs 14 residues. V dropped 3 bases and J dropped 3; count of bases not matched to a gene: 2. CDR3 DNA: TGTGCCAGCAGCTTGGGACAGGGCTACACTGAAGCTTTCTTT. Protein sequence: CASSLGQGYTEAFF.

V is TRBV5-1 and J is TRBJ2-2, with 10 bases fitting TRBD2. CDR1 SGHRS and CDR2 YFSETQ come from the germline V gene. The CDR3 is 18 amino acids. The junction had 9 bases not matched to a gene; V was cut back by 0 bases and J by 4 bases. CDR3 sequence: CASSLGLAGGQLTGELFF. The CDR3 DNA is TGCGCCAGCAGCTTGGGGTTAGCGGGGGGACAACTCACCGGGGAGCTGTTTTTT.

The chain is built from TRBV4-2 and TRBJ2-7; the D gene is possibly TRBD2 (7 bases). Germline loops: CDR1 LGHNA, CDR2 YNFKEQ. V was clipped by 0 bases and J by 4 bases, with 13 bases between them. This CDR3 is built from 15 residues. CDR3 in amino acids: CASSQDGGGQYEQYF. CDR3 sequence (DNA): TGTGCCAGCAGCCAAGATGGGGGGGGCCAGTACGAGCAGTACTTC.

This clone was picked up a small number of times. This sequence joins TRBV6-5 and TRBJ2-1; a possible D gene is TRBD2 (5 bases). V was trimmed by 0 bases and J by 1 base, leaving 10 bases between them. This CDR3 has 16 amino acids. The germline V gene encodes CDR1 MNHEY and CDR2 SVGAGI. In DNA, the CDR3 is TGTGCCAGCAGTTACTCGAGGGCCGGATCCTACAATGAGCAGTTCTTC. This translates into CASSYSRAGSYNEQFF.

The rearrangement links TRBV7-9 to TRBJ1-5, with unresolved D. V lost 3 bases and J lost 1, with 7 bases in between. The germline V gene has CDR1 SEHNR and CDR2 FQNEAQ (reference sequence). The CDR3 has 14 amino acids. As DNA, the CDR3 is TGTGCCAGCAGCTTCGAAGGGAGCAATCAGCCCCAGCATTTT. It yields the protein CASSFEGSNQPQHF.

This chain links TRBV19 with TRBJ2-7; weak D call: TRBD1 (6 bases). The ends were cut back, 3 bases at V and 5 bases at J, with 14 bases in the middle. This CDR3 is built from 14 residues. Germline-derived CDR1 and CDR2 are LNHDA and SQIVND (reference sequence). The CDR3 region is CASSMLVQGHEQYF. For the CDR3, the DNA is TGTGCCAGTAGTATGCTAGTACAGGGCCACGAGCAGTACTTC.

The chain combines TRBV5-6 with TRBJ2-3; 9 positions agree with TRBD1. Looked up from germline, CDR1 is SGHDT and CDR2 is YYEEEE. The CDR3 runs to 12 residues. J lost 4 bases, V lost 9 bases, and 3 bases had no gene match. The CDR3, as DNA: TGTGCCACAAGACAGGGGGCAGATACGCAGTATTTT. Translating it yields CATRQGADTQYF.

V and J are TRBV7-9 and TRBJ2-7; the D gene could be TRBD1 or TRBD2 (5 bases each). Trimming shortened V by 2 bases and J by 5 bases, and 13 bases separated the two germline ends. The germline CDR1 and CDR2 sequences are SEHNR and FQNEAQ (reference sequence). The CDR3 covers 14 residues. The CDR3 bases are TGTGCCAGCAGCTTACGGGACCATCGTGACGAGCAGTACTTC. It is translated as CASSLRDHRDEQYF.

As to this clone: Other DNA sequences in the sample encode the same CDR3. This chain connects TRBV5-1 to TRBJ2-5, with 15 bases lining up with TRBD2. This CDR3 has 15 residues. V shed 4 bases, J shed 5 bases, and the junction held 3 bases outside the gene matches. Germline V gene sequence: CDR1 SGHRS, CDR2 YFSETQ. In nucleotides, the CDR3 is TGCGCCAGCAGCCGGACTAGCGGGGGGGTGGAGACCCAGTACTTC. This translates into CASSRTSGGVETQYF.

V usage is TRBV4-3 and J usage is TRBJ1-2, with D possibly being TRBD1 (6 bases). The CDR3 is 14 residues long. Germline V gene data show CDR1 as LGHNA and CDR2 as YSLEER. With 4 bases removed from V and 8 bases from J, the gap between germline ends came to 17 bases. In DNA form, the CDR3 reads TGCGCCAGCAGCCGGGTCCTCGACAGGAACGGCTACACCTTC. Translation: CASSRVLDRNGYTF.

The chain recombines TRBV30 with TRBJ2-1; tentatively, D is TRBD1 or TRBD2 (6 bases each). Germline assignment: CDR1 GTSNPN and CDR2 SVGIG (reference sequence). The CDR3 runs 16 residues. V was trimmed by 0 bases and J by 10 bases, leaving 22 bases between them. Written as DNA, the CDR3 is TGTGCCTGGAGTGTACTTACGGGGGCCCTCGCACGGGAGCAGTTCTTC. Protein product: CAWSVLTGALAREQFF. The full variable domain, in which reference TRBV30 and TRBJ2-1 provide the parts outside the CDR3, is SQTIHQWPATLVQPVGSPLSLECTVEGTSNPNLYWYRQAAGRGLQLLFYSVGIGQISSEVPQNLSASRPQDRQFILSSKKLLLSDSGFYLCAWSVLTGALAREQFFGPGTRLTVL.

The CDR3 reads CASSQAAGASYGYTF. The CDR3 region has the DNA TGCGCCAGCAGCCAAGCGGCAGGGGCTAGCTATGGCTACACCTTC. This chain joins TRBV4-3 and TRBJ1-2; the D gene is possibly TRBD1 (6 bases). Trimming took off 1 base at V and 4 bases at J, with 13 bases between the two ends. Germline V gives CDR1 LGHNA, CDR2 YSLEER. This CDR3 region has 15 residues.

The chain employs TRBV25-1 and TRBJ1-5; possible D gene TRBD1, 5 bases. Germline V CDR1 and CDR2: MGHDK, SYGVNS. The CDR3 runs to 16 residues. The V end lost 1 base, the J end lost 4 bases, and 14 bases lay between the germline ends. Written as DNA, the CDR3 is TGTGCCAGCAGTGAATCCGGGGGGAGCTTTAATCAGCCCCAGCATTTT. Encoded protein: CASSESGGSFNQPQHF.

The gene calls are TRBV7-2 and TRBJ2-6, with 10 bases aligning to TRBD1. The CDR3 spans 16 residues. Germline trimming cut 5 bases from V and 2 bases from J; bases unmatched to any gene: 3. Germline-derived CDR1 and CDR2 are SGHTA and FQGNSA. CDR3 bases: TGTGCCAGCAGCGCGACAGGGGGCACTGGGGCCAACGTCCTGACTTTC. As protein: CASSATGGTGANVLTF. Looking up the rest from reference TRBV7-2 and TRBJ2-6 gives the full variable domain: GAGVSQSPSNKVTEKGKDVELRCDPISGHTALYWYRQSLGQGLEFLIYFQGNSAPDKSGLPSDRFSAERTGGSVSTLTIQRTQQEDSAVYLCASSATGGTGANVLTFGAGSRLTVL.

The genes are TRBV15 and TRBJ2-3; 10 bases match TRBD1. This CDR3 has 14 residues. The V gene's germline CDR1 is LNHNV and CDR2 YYDKDF (reference sequence). V lost 3 bases and J lost 4; bases outside the gene matches: 1. The CDR3 region is CATSSGQGADTQYF. The CDR3 DNA follows: TGTGCCACCAGCAGCGGACAGGGGGCAGATACGCAGTATTTT.

CDR3: CASSYSIAADTQYF. Written as DNA, the CDR3 is TGTGCCAGCAGTTACTCGATCGCGGCAGATACGCAGTATTTT. This chain links TRBV6-5 with TRBJ2-3; D gene unclear. V lost 0 bases and J lost 4, with 8 bases in between. This CDR3 is built from 14 residues. CDR1 and CDR2 (germline): MNHEY, SVGAGI.

The V call is TRBV9, the J call TRBJ1-1; D gene unclear. CDR3 length: 16 amino acids. V gave up 2 bases and J gave up 7 bases, with 21 bases separating them. Germline loops: CDR1 SGDLS, CDR2 YYNGEE. CDR3 DNA sequence: TGTGCCAGCAGCGTGGCAACCGGGAGAGGACGGGGTGAAGCTTTCTTT. Translation gives CASSVATGRGRGEAFF. Based on the CDR3 plus reference TRBV9 and TRBJ1-1, the full variable domain is DSGVTQTPKHLITATGQRVTLRCSPRSGDLSVYWYQQSLDQGLQFLIQYYNGEERAKGNILERFSAQQFPDLHSELNLSSLELGDSALYFCASSVATGRGRGEAFFGQGTRLTVV.

This clone occurred once. The chain links TRBV19 to TRBJ2-3; possible D gene TRBD1, 5 bases. Trimming removed 0 bases from V and 2 bases from J, with 6 bases in between. Germline V gene sequence: CDR1 LNHDA, CDR2 SQIVND (reference sequence). This CDR3 comprises 14 residues. Written as DNA, the CDR3 is TGTGCCAGTAGTATAGAGACAGCCACAGATACGCAGTATTTT. Amino acid sequence: CASSIETATDTQYF.